One and the same sample provided the 14 T cell receptor beta chains below, sequenced in a study of spatial heterogeneity in lung cancer. As for time point: sample taken at primary tumor resection. Each CDR3 protein is one row after TCRdb ran MiXCR on the 5' RACE reads. The sample has 90,000 to 95,000 distinct CDR3 sequences, about an eighth seen once; the top ten hold 35% to 45%. This specimen was PBMCs, taken at surgery. The receptor set was obtained from a male donor with early-stage non-small cell lung cancer.

The chain is built from TRBV7-8 and TRBJ2-3, with 11 bases that match TRBD2. The CDR3 is 15 residues long. From germline, CDR1 is SGHVS and CDR2 FQNEAQ. The junction had 4 bases not matched to a gene; V was cut back by 4 bases and J by 4 bases. Written as DNA, the CDR3 is TGTGCCAGCAGCTCTAGCGGGGGGCCAGCAGATACGCAGTATTTT. Encoded protein: CASSSSGGPADTQYF.

This chain uses TRBV20-1 with TRBJ2-3; no firm D call. V lost 6 bases to trimming and J lost 6 bases, with 7 bases between them. CDR1 is DFQATT and CDR2 is SNEGSKA in the germline V gene (reference sequence). CDR3 size: 10 residues. Written as DNA, the CDR3 is TGCAGTGCCCGTTTGGATACGCAGTATTTT. This translates into CSARLDTQYF.

In DNA form, the CDR3 reads TGCAGCGTTCGGACTAGCGGGGAGGGTGAGCAGTTCTTC. Protein: CSVRTSGEGEQFF. The chain joins TRBV29-1 to TRBJ2-1; TRBD2 matches at 12 bases. V dropped 5 bases and J dropped 9; count of bases not matched to a gene: 5. Germline V gives CDR1 SQVTM, CDR2 ANQGSEA. The CDR3 length is 13 residues.

This clonotype was observed a handful of times. The chain couples TRBV14 to TRBJ1-2; D perhaps matches TRBD1 (5 bases). V was clipped by 2 bases and J by 4 bases, with 11 bases between them. Germline V gene data show CDR1 as SGHDN and CDR2 as FVKESK. CDR3 size: 14 residues. CDR3 coding DNA: TGTGCCAGCAGCCAATCCAGGGCCGGCTATGGCTACACCTTC. This gives the protein CASSQSRAGYGYTF.

This sequence joins TRBV6-5 and TRBJ2-3, with TRBD1 matching over 10 bases. This CDR3 comprises 15 residues. Germline V CDR1 and CDR2: MNHEY, SVGAGI. Trimming at V came to 6 bases and at J to 0 bases, leaving 3 bases not matched to a gene. The CDR3 DNA reads as TGTGCCAGCAGACGACAGGGGGCGAGCACAGATACGCAGTATTTT. Amino acids: CASRRQGASTDTQYF.

This rearrangement joins TRBV6-5 to TRBJ2-1, with 7 bases identical to TRBD1. CDR1 is MNHEY, CDR2 SVGAGI, per germline. J gave up 10 bases and V 0 bases, and 9 bases lay outside the gene matches. The CDR3 consists of 15 residues. In DNA, the CDR3 is TGTGCCAGCAGTTACTCGTTTAACAGGGGAAACGAGCAGTTCTTC. Translated: CASSYSFNRGNEQFF.

This clonotype turned up a few times. The CDR3 loop is CASSLGQGPYNEQFF. The CDR3 nucleotides are TGCGCCAGCAGCTTGGGACAAGGGCCATACAATGAGCAGTTCTTC. The chain employs TRBV5-1 and TRBJ2-1; the D is unclear. The ends were cut back, 0 bases at V and 4 bases at J, with 11 bases in the middle. From germline, CDR1 is SGHRS and CDR2 YFSETQ. This CDR3 has 15 amino acids.

This clonotype was picked up many times. This chain links TRBV25-1 with TRBJ2-3, with D possibly TRBD2 on 6 matching bases. The CDR3 extends over 14 amino acids. With 3 bases removed from V and 2 bases from J, the gap between germline ends came to 9 bases. CDR1 and CDR2 (germline): MGHDK, SYGVNS. The CDR3 here is CASSEEGLTDTQYF. The DNA of the CDR3 is TGTGCCAGCAGTGAGGAGGGACTCACAGATACGCAGTATTTT.

This clonotype was observed a handful of times. The chain carries TRBV30 and TRBJ1-6, with D uncertain. CDR3 length: 13 amino acids. Germline values: CDR1 GTSNPN, CDR2 SVGIG (reference sequence). V was shortened by 3 bases and J by 8 bases, with 11 bases between the two germline ends. The CDR3 bases are TGTGCCTGGAGCACCCAAAGGGATTCACCCCTCCACTTT. Residues: CAWSTQRDSPLHF.

This clonotype was recorded a few times. The chain carries TRBV4-3 and TRBJ1-2; 7 nucleotides match TRBD1. The CDR3 sequence is 15 residues long. Germline lookup yields CDR1 LGHNA and CDR2 YSLEER. Trimming at V came to 3 bases and at J to 4 bases, leaving 8 bases not matched to a gene. The DNA of the CDR3 is TGCGCCAGCAGCCACTCCGCAGGGGGATTCTATGGCTACACCTTC. It specifies CASSHSAGGFYGYTF.

This clonotype was observed a handful of times. The rearrangement uses TRBV20-1 and TRBJ1-5; 7 bases line up with TRBD1. The CDR3 length is 13 residues. Germline values: CDR1 DFQATT, CDR2 SNEGSKA (reference sequence). V trimming: 5 bases; J trimming: 2 bases; junction bases outside the gene matches: 3. The CDR3 spells CSARTGGNQPQHF. CDR3 sequence (DNA): TGCAGTGCTCGTACAGGGGGCAATCAGCCCCAGCATTTT.

This clonotype came up many times. The V call is TRBV29-1, the J call TRBJ2-3, with 11 bases lining up with TRBD2. This CDR3 comprises 14 residues. The germline gives CDR1 SQVTM, CDR2 ANQGSEA. V shed 2 bases and J 4 bases; nucleotides not matched to a gene: 2. CDR3: CSVEIAGGSDTQYF. CDR3 nucleotide sequence: TGCAGCGTTGAAATAGCGGGAGGGTCAGATACGCAGTATTTT.

This clonotype came up a few times. The V and J genes are TRBV7-4 and TRBJ2-4; 9 positions agree with TRBD1. The CDR3 runs 18 residues. J was trimmed by 0 bases and V by 5 bases; bases with no gene match: 11. The V gene's germline CDR1 is SGHVT and CDR2 SQSDAQ. The DNA of the CDR3 is TGTGCCAGCAGCCTACGACAGGGGGATAAACTAGCCAAAAACATTCAGTACTTC. Translation gives CASSLRQGDKLAKNIQYF.

This clonotype was seen many times. The CDR3 loop reads CASSLLGGPGELFF. As DNA, the CDR3 is TGTGCCAGCAGTTTATTAGGGGGCCCCGGGGAGCTGTTTTTT. This chain links TRBV28 with TRBJ2-2; TRBD1 matches at 7 bases. The V gene's germline CDR1 is MDHEN and CDR2 SYDVKM. The trim removed 1 base at V and 6 bases at J, leaving 2 bases unmatched. The CDR3 extends over 14 amino acids.